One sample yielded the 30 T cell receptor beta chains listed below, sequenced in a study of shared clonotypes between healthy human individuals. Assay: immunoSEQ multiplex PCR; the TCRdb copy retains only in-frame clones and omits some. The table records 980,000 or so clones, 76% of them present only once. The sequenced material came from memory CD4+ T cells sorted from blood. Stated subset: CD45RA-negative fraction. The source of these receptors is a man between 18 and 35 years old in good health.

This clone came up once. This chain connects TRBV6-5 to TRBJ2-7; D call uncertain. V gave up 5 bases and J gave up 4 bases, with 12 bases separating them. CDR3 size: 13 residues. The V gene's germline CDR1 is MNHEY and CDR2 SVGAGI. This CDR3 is CASSRKERYEQYF. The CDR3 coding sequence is TGTGCCAGCAGTCGCAAAGAGAGATACGAGCAGTACTTC.

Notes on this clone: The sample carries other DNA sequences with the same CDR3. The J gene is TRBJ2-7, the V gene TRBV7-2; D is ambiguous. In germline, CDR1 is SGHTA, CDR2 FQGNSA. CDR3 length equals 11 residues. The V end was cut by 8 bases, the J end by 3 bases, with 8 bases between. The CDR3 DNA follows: TGTGCCAGCTCACGGGTCTACGAGCAGTACTTC. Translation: CASSRVYEQYF.

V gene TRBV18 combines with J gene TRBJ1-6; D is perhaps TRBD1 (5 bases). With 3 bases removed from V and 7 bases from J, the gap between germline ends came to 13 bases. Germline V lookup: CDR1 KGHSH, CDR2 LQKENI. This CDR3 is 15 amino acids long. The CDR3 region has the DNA TGTGCCAGCTCACCCTGGGACGGCTCAAATTCACCCCTCCACTTT. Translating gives CASSPWDGSNSPLHF.

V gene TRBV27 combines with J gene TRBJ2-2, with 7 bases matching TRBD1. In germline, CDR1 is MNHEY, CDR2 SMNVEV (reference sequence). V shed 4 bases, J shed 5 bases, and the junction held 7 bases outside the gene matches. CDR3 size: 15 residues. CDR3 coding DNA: TGTGCCAGCAGTTCCGGACAGGTACGGACCGGGGAGCTGTTTTTT. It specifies CASSSGQVRTGELFF.

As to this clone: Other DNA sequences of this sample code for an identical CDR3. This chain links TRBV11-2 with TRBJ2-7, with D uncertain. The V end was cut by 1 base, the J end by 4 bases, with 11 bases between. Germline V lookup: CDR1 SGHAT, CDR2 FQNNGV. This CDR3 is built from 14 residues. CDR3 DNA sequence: TGTGCCAGCAGCTTAGCGGGTGGGTCGTACGAGCAGTACTTC. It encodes CASSLAGGSYEQYF. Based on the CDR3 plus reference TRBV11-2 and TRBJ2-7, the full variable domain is EAGVAQSPRYKIIEKRQSVAFWCNPISGHATLYWYQQILGQGPKLLIQFQNNGVVDDSQLPKDRFSAERLKGVDSTLKIQPAKLEDSAVYLCASSLAGGSYEQYFGPGTRLTVT.

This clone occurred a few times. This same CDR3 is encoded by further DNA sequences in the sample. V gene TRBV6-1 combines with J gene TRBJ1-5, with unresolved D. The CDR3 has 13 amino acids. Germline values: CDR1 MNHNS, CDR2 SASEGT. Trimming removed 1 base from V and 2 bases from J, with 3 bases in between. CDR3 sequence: CASSEGGNQPQHF. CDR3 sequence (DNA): TGTGCCAGCAGTGAAGGGGGCAATCAGCCCCAGCATTTT.

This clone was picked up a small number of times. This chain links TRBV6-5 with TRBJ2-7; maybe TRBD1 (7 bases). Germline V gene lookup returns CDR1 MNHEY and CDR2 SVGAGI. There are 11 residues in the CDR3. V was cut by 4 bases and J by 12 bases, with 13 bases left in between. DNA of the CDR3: TGTGCCAGCAGTTGGGCGGGACAGCTGTACTTC. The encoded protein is CASSWAGQLYF.

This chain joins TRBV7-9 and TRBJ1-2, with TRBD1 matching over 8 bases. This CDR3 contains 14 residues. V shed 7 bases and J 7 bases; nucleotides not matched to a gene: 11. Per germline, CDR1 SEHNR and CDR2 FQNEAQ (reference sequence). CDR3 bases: TGTGCCAGCACACCTGGACAGGGTCCTCGTGGCTACACCTTC. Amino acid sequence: CASTPGQGPRGYTF. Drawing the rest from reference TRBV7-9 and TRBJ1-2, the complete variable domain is DTGVSQNPRHKITKRGQNVTFRCDPISEHNRLYWYRQTLGQGPEFLTYFQNEAQLEKSRLLSDRFSAERPKGSFSTLEIQRTEQGDSAMYLCASTPGQGPRGYTFGSGTRLTVV.

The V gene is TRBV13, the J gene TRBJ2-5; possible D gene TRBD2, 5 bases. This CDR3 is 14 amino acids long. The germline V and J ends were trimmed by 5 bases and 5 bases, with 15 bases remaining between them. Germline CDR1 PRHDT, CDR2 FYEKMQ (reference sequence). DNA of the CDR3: TGTGCCAGCAGCCCCCCTGTGAGGAGGGAGACCCAGTACTTC. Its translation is CASSPPVRRETQYF.

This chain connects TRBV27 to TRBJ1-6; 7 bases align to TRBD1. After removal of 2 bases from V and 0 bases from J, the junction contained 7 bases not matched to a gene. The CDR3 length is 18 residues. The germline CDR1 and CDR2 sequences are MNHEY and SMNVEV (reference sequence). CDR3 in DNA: TGTGCCAGCAGTTTAGCGACAGGGCCAAGCTCCTATAATTCACCCCTCCACTTT. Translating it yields CASSLATGPSSYNSPLHF.

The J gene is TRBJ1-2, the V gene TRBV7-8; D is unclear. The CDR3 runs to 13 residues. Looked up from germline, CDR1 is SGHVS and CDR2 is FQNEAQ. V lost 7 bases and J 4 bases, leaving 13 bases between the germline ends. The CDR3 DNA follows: TGTGCCAGCACCCCCCGGGAAGGCTATGGCTACACCTTC. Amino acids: CASTPREGYGYTF.

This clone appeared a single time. Here the CDR3 DNA reads TGTGCCAGCAGGCCCGGGACAGGGGATTATGGCTACACCTTC. Its translation is CASRPGTGDYGYTF. This chain connects TRBV5-4 to TRBJ1-2, with TRBD1 matching 10 bases. Unmatched junction bases numbered 6, after V lost 5 bases and J lost 5 bases. Germline V gives CDR1 SGHNT, CDR2 YYREEE (reference sequence). The CDR3 contains 14 residues. Together with reference TRBV5-4 and TRBJ1-2, the CDR3 gives the full variable domain: ETGVTQSPTHLIKTRGQQVTLRCSSQSGHNTVSWYQQALGQGPQFIFQYYREEENGRGNFPPRFSGLQFPNYSSELNVNALELDDSALYLCASRPGTGDYGYTFGSGTRLTVV.

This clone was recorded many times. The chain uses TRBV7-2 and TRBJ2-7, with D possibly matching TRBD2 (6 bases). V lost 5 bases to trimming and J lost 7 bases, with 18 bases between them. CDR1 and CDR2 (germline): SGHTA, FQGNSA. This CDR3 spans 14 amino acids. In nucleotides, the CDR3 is TGTGCCAGCAGCCTAGAAGGAGGCCGGGAGGAGCAGTACTTC. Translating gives CASSLEGGREEQYF. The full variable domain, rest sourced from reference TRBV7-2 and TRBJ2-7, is GAGVSQSPSNKVTEKGKDVELRCDPISGHTALYWYRQSLGQGLEFLIYFQGNSAPDKSGLPSDRFSAERTGGSVSTLTIQRTQQEDSAVYLCASSLEGGREEQYFGPGTRLTVT.

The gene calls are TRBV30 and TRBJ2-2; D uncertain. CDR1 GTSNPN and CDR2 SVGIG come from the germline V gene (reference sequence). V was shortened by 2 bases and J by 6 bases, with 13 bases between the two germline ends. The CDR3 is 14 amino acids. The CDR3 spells CAWSLGNWAGELFF. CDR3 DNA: TGTGCCTGGAGTTTGGGGAACTGGGCCGGGGAGCTGTTTTTT.

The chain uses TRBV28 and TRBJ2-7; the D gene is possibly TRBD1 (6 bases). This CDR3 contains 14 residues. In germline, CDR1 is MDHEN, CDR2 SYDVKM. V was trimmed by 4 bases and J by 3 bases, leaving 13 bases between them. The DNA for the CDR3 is TGTGCCAGCAGTTCCCCGGGACACGACTACGAGCAGTACTTC. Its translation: CASSSPGHDYEQYF.

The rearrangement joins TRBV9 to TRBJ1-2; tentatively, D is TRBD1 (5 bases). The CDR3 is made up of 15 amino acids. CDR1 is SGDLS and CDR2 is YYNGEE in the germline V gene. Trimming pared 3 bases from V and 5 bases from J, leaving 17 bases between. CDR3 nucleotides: TGTGCCAGCAGCGCCCCTGGGTCCCAGGGATATGGCTACACCTTC. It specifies CASSAPGSQGYGYTF.

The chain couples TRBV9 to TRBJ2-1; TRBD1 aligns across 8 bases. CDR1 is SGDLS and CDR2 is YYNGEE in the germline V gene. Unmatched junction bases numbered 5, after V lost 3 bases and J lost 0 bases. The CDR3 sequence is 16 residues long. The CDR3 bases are TGTGCCAGCAGCGCGACAGGGGCCCTCTCCTACAATGAGCAGTTCTTC. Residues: CASSATGALSYNEQFF.

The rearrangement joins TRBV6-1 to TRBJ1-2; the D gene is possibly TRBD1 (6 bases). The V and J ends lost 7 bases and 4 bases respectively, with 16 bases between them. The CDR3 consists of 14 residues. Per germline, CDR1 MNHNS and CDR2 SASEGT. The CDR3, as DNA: TGTGCCAGCATTTCACTAAGGGGGTTCTATGGCTACACCTTC. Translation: CASISLRGFYGYTF.

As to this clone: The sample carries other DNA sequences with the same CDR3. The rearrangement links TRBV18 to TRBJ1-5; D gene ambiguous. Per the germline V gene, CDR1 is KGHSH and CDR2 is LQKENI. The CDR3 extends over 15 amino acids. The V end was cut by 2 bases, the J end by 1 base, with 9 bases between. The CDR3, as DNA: TGTGCCAGCTCACCAGCGGGTGCAAGCAATCAGCCCCAGCATTTT. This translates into CASSPAGASNQPQHF. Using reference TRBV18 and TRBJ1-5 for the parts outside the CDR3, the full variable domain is NAGVMQNPRHLVRRRGQEARLRCSPMKGHSHVYWYRQLPEEGLKFMVYLQKENIIDESGMPKERFSAEFPKEGPSILRIQQVVRGDSAAYFCASSPAGASNQPQHFGDGTRLSIL.

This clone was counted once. The chain's CDR3 is CAISDGTSGGTSTDTQYF. CDR3 coding DNA: TGTGCCATCAGTGACGGGACTAGCGGGGGGACTAGCACAGATACGCAGTATTTT. This sequence joins TRBV10-3 and TRBJ2-3; 15 bases are shared with TRBD2. The trim removed 3 bases at V and 0 bases at J, leaving 4 bases unmatched. CDR1 is ENHRY and CDR2 is SYGVKD in the germline V gene. The CDR3 consists of 18 residues.

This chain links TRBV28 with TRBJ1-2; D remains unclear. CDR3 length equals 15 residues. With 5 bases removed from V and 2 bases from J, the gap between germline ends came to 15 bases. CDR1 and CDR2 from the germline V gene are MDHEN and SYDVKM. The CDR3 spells CASSGREGFNYGYTF. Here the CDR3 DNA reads TGTGCCAGCAGTGGCCGAGAGGGCTTCAACTATGGCTACACCTTC.

CDR3 region: CASSLGTSSGNTIYF. The CDR3 DNA reads as TGTGCCAGCAGCTTGGGGACCAGCTCTGGAAACACCATATATTTT. The chain uses TRBV5-4 and TRBJ1-3; D not resolved. Germline V gene lookup returns CDR1 SGHNT and CDR2 YYREEE (reference sequence). The V and J ends lost 0 bases and 0 bases respectively, with 7 bases between them. This CDR3 is 15 amino acids long.

CDR3: CASSFAESTDTQYF. The CDR3 DNA reads TGTGCCAGCAGTTTTGCTGAGTCCACAGATACGCAGTATTTT. The chain has TRBV27 and TRBJ2-3; D gene unclear. Germline-derived CDR1 and CDR2 are MNHEY and SMNVEV (reference sequence). Between the trimmed V and J ends, which lost 3 bases and 2 bases, there was a span of 9 bases. The CDR3 spans 14 residues.

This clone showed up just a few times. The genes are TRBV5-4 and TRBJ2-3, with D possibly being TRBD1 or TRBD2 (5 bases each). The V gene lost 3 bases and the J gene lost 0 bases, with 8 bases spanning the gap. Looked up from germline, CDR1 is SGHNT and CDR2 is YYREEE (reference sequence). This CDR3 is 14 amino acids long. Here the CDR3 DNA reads TGTGCCAGCAGCTGGGACCTGAGCACAGATACGCAGTATTTT. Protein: CASSWDLSTDTQYF. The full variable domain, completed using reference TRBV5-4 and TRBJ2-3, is ETGVTQSPTHLIKTRGQQVTLRCSSQSGHNTVSWYQQALGQGPQFIFQYYREEENGRGNFPPRFSGLQFPNYSSELNVNALELDDSALYLCASSWDLSTDTQYFGPGTRLTVL.

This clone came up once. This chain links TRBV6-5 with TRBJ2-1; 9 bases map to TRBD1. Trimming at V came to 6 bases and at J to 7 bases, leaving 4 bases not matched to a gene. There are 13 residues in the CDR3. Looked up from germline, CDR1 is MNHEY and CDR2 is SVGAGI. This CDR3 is CASSGQGSNEQFF. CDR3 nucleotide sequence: TGTGCCAGCAGCGGACAGGGGAGTAATGAGCAGTTCTTC.

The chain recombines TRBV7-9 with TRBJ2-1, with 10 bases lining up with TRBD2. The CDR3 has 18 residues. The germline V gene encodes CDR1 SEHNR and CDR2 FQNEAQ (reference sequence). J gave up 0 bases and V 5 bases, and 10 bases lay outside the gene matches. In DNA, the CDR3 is TGTGCCAGCAGCCCGAGGAGCGGGGGGGTGAGCTCCTACAATGAGCAGTTCTTC. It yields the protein CASSPRSGGVSSYNEQFF.

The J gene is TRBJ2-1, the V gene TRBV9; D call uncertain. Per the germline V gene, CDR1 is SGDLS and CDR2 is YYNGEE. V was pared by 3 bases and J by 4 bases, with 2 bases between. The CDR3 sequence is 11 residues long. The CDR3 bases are TGTGCCAGCAGCGGATACAATGAGCAGTTCTTC. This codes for CASSGYNEQFF.

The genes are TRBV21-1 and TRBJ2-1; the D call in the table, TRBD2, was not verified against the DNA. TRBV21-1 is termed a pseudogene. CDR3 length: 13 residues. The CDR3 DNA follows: TGTGCCAGCGGCGGGAGTGGGGTCCATGAGCAGTTCTTC. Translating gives CASGGSGVHEQFF.

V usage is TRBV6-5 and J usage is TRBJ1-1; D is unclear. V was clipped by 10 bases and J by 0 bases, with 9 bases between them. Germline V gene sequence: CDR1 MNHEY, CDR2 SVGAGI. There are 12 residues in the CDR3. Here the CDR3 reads CATYRVNTEAFF. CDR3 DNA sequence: TGTGCCACCTACCGGGTGAACACTGAAGCTTTCTTT.

CDR3 sequence reads: CASSWGLWRDTEAFF. Written as DNA, the CDR3 is TGTGCCAGCAGTTGGGGGCTTTGGAGGGACACTGAAGCTTTCTTT. The V call is TRBV6-5, the J call TRBJ1-1, with D possibly being TRBD1 (6 bases). The germline CDR1 and CDR2 sequences are MNHEY and SVGAGI. Trimming shortened V by 4 bases and J by 3 bases, and 15 bases separated the two germline ends. CDR3 size: 15 residues.